What follows describes a single T cell receptor (beta chain). The antigen is unknown. A second PCR, run for roughly 7 to 11 cycles, used a sample-barcoded 5' primer plus a J-beta primer mix. With 12 random nucleotides, a template-switch adaptor tagged each individual cDNA molecule. Every sample gave at least 2.5 million paired-end reads containing CDR3. TCRdb independently ran MiXCR on the 5' RACE reads; one entry per CDR3 protein. The repertoire holds under 1,000,000 distinct CDR3 sequences, with about 46% as singletons. These data belong to a study of blood T cells in healthy people across ages. Study-level points and caveats: Naive CD4+ cell counts and diversity both ran higher in long-lived than in aged donors.

Germline V gene data show CDR1 as LGHDT and CDR2 as YNNKEL (reference sequence). The trim removed 0 bases at V and 6 bases at J, leaving 4 bases unmatched. CDR3 length: 16 amino acids. The sample comprised blood. The J gene is TRBJ2-3, the V gene TRBV3-1, with 12 positions matching TRBD2. The TCR sequence derives from a man older than 75 in good health. The CDR3 sequence is CASSQETSGSSDTQYF. DNA for the CDR3: TGTGCCAGCAGCCAAGAGACTAGCGGGAGTAGTGATACGCAGTATTTT.